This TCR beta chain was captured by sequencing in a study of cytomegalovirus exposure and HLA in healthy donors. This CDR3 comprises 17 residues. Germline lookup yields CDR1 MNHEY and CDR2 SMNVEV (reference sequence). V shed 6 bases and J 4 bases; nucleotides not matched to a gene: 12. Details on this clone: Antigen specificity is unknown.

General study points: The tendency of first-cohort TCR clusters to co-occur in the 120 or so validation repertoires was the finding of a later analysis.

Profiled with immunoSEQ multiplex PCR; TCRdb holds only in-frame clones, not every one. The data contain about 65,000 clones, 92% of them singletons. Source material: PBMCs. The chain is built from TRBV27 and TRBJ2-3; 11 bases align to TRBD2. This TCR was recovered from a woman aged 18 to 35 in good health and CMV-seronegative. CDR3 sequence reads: CASSRFSLAGGADTQYF. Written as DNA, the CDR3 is TGTGCCAGCAGCCGATTTTCCCTAGCGGGGGGTGCAGATACGCAGTATTTT.